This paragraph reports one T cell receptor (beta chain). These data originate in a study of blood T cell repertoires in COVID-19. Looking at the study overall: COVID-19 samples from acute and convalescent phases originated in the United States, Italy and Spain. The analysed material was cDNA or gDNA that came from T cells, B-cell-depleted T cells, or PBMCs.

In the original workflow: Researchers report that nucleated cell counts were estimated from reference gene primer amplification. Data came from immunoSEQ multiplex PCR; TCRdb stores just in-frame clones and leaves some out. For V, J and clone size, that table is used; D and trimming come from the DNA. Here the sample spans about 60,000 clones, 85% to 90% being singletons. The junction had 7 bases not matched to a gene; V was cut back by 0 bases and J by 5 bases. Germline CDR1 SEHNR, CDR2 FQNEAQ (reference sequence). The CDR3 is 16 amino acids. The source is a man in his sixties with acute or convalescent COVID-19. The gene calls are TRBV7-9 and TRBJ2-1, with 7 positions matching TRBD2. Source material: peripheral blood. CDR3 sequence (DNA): TGTGCCAGCAGCTTAGCAGGGACTACGAGACACAATGAGCAGTTCTTC. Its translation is CASSLAGTTRHNEQFF.